Below, one T cell receptor beta chain is given with its context. Its target is unknown. Produced via immunoSEQ multiplex PCR; TCRdb's table is partial and in-frame only. The sample gives tens of thousands of clones, 80% to 90% of which show up once; 9.3% is in the top ten. The data stem from a study of T cell responses to AZD1222 COVID-19 vaccine. Study results and caveats: Rises in breadth and depth of Spike-specific TCRs came after two AZD1222 doses.

The V and J ends lost 2 bases and 7 bases respectively, with 10 bases between them. Germline lookup yields CDR1 SGHDT and CDR2 YYEEEE. This CDR3 is 12 amino acids long. The receptor was isolated from an adult who received the AZD1222 COVID-19 vaccine. The material sequenced was peripheral blood, taken 28 days after the second AZD1222 dose. V and J are TRBV5-6 and TRBJ2-7; no clear D gene. DNA for the CDR3: TGTGCCAGCAGCTTTGGGGTGGGTGAGCAGTACTTC. Residues: CASSFGVGEQYF.